These 4 T cell receptor beta chains came from one sample sequenced in a study of shared clonotypes between healthy human individuals. Using immunoSEQ multiplex PCR, the repertoire was profiled, and TCRdb retains in-frame clones only, with some absent. The sample includes roughly 2 million clones, roughly 95% of them seen just once. Material: naive CD4+ T cells sorted from blood. Sample subset: CD45RA+ positively selected. These receptors were taken from a man aged 18 to 29 in good health.

Worth noting for this clone: Other DNA sequences in this sample translate to the same CDR3. The rearrangement links TRBV27 to TRBJ2-3, with 9 bases aligning to TRBD2. V gave up 0 bases and J gave up 5 bases; unmatched junction bases: 6. Germline loops: CDR1 MNHEY, CDR2 SMNVEV (reference sequence). The CDR3 is 16 residues long. CDR3 in DNA: TGTGCCAGCAGTTTATCCTTGGCGGGGGGGTTAGATACGCAGTATTTT. It is translated as CASSLSLAGGLDTQYF.

The chain is built from TRBV5-1 and TRBJ2-5, with 8 bases aligning to TRBD1. V dropped 4 bases and J dropped 4; count of bases not matched to a gene: 12. Germline V CDR1 and CDR2: SGHRS, YFSETQ. This CDR3 is 16 amino acids long. CDR3 amino acids: CASSTQGQATRETQYF. In nucleotides, the CDR3 is TGCGCCAGCAGCACCCAGGGACAGGCGACGCGAGAGACCCAGTACTTC.

This chain uses TRBV2 with TRBJ2-7, with D unclear. Germline-derived CDR1 and CDR2 are SNHLY and FYNNEI. This CDR3 spans 13 amino acids. Trimming left V 7 bases short and J 3 bases short, with 13 bases between. The CDR3 here is CASTSDFLYEQYF. The CDR3 DNA reads TGTGCCAGCACATCAGATTTTCTCTACGAGCAGTACTTC.

The chain combines TRBV13 with TRBJ1-1; 7 nucleotides line up with TRBD1. Germline V gives CDR1 PRHDT, CDR2 FYEKMQ (reference sequence). The CDR3 spans 14 residues. V trimming: 5 bases; J trimming: 0 bases; junction bases outside the gene matches: 3. The CDR3 reads CASSPGQLNTEAFF. In nucleotides, the CDR3 is TGTGCCAGCAGCCCGGGACAGCTGAACACTGAAGCTTTCTTT.